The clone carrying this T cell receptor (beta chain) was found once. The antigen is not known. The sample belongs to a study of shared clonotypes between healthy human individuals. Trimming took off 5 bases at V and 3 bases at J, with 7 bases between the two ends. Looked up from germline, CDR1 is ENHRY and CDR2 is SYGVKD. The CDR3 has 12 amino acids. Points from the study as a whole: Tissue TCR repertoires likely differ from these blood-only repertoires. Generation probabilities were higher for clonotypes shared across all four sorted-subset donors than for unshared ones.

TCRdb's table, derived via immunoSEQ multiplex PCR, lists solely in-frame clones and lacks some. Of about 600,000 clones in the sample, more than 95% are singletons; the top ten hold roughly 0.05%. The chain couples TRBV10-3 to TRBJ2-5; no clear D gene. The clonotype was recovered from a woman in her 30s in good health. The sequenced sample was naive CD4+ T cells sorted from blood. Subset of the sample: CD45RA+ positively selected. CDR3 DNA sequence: TGTGCCATCAGTTCGAGAGAAGAGACCCAGTACTTC. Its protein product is CAISSREETQYF.